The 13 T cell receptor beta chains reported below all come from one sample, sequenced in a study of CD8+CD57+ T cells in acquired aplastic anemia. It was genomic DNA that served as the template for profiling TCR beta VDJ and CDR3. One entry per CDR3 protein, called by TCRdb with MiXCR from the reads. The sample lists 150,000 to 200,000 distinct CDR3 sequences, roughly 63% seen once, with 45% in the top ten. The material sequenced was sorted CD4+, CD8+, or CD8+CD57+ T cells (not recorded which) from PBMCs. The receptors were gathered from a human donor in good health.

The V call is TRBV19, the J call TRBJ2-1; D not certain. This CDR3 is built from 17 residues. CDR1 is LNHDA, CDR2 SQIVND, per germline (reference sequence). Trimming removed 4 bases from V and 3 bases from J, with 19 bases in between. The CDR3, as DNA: TGTGCCAGTAGTACCACCCCCTGGCAACCCAACTACAATGAGCAGTTCTTC. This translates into CASSTTPWQPNYNEQFF.

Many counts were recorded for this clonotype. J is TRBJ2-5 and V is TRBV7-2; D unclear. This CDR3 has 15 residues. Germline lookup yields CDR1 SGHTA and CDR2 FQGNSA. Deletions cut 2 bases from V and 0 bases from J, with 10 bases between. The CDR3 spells CASSLRADHQETQYF. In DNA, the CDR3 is TGTGCCAGCAGCTTACGGGCAGACCACCAAGAGACCCAGTACTTC.

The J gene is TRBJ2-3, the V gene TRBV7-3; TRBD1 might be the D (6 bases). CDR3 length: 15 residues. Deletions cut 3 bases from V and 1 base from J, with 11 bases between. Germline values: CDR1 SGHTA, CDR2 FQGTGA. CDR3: CASSLPGDGTDTQYF. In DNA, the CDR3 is TGTGCCAGCAGCTTGCCAGGGGATGGCACAGATACGCAGTATTTT.

The CDR3 DNA sequence: TGTGCCAGCAGCGTAGACCGGGACAGGGGACGCGAGCAGTACTTC. Translating it yields CASSVDRDRGREQYF. The chain has TRBV7-8 and TRBJ2-7; 10 nucleotides align to TRBD1. From germline, CDR1 is SGHVS and CDR2 FQNEAQ. This CDR3 region has 15 residues. Trimming removed 5 bases from V and 6 bases from J; junction bases left unmatched: 10.

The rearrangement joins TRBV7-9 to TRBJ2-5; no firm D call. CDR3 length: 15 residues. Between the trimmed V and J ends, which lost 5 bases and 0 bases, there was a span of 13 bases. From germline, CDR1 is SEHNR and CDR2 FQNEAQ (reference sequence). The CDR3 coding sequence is TGTGCCAGCAGCCCCAGTGTGTGGAACCAAGAGACCCAGTACTTC. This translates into CASSPSVWNQETQYF.

CDR3 loop: CASSESNGAAYEQYF. CDR3 in DNA: TGCGCCAGCAGTGAGTCTAACGGGGCAGCCTACGAGCAGTACTTC. This sequence joins TRBV10-2 and TRBJ2-7; D possibly uses TRBD1 or TRBD2 (5 bases each). Germline V gene lookup returns CDR1 WSHSY and CDR2 SAAADI. V was trimmed by 0 bases and J by 2 bases, leaving 11 bases between them. The CDR3 has 15 residues.

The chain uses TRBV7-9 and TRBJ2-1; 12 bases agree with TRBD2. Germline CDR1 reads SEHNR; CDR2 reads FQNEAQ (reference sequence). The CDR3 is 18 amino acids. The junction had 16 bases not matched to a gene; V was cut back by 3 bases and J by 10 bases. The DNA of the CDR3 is TGTGCCAGCAGCTTGTACCTGGCGACTAGCGGGAGTAGGGCGGAGCAGTTCTTC. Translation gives CASSLYLATSGSRAEQFF.

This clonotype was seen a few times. CDR3 in DNA: TGTGCCATCAGTGGCTCCCTAGGGGAAACCCTCCACTTT. Residues: CAISGSLGETLHF. V is TRBV10-3 and J is TRBJ1-6; a weak D match, TRBD1 (5 bases). With 4 bases removed from V and 14 bases from J, the gap between germline ends came to 15 bases. Germline CDR1 and CDR2: ENHRY and SYGVKD. The CDR3 runs 13 residues.

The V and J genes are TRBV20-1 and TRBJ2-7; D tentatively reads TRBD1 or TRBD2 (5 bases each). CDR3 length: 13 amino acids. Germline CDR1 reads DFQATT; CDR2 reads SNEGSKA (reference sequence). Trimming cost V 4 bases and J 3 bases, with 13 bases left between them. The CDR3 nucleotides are TGCAGTGCTATCGGGACCGACTTCTACGAGCAGTACTTC. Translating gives CSAIGTDFYEQYF.

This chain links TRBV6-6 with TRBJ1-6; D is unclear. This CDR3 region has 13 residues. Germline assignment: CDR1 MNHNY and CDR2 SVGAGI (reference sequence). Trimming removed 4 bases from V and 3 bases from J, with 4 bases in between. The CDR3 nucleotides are TGTGCCAGCAGTTCCTACTATAATTCACCCCTCCACTTT. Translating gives CASSSYYNSPLHF.

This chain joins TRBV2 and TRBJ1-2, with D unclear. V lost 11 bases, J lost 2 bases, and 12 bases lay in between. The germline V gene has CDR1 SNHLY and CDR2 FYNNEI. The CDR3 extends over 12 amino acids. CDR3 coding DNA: TGTGCCTCCACGGACGGAAACTATGGCTACACCTTC. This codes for CASTDGNYGYTF.

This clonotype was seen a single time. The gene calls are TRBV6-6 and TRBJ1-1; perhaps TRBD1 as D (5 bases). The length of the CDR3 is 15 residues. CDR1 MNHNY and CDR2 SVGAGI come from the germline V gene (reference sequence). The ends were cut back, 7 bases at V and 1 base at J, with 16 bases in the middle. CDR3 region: CASMGRGATNTEAFF. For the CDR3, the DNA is TGTGCCAGCATGGGGCGGGGCGCGACGAACACTGAAGCTTTCTTT.

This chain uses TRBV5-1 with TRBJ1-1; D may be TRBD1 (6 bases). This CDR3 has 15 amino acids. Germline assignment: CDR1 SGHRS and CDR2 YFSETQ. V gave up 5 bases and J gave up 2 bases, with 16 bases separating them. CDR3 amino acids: CASREGLGGNTEAFF. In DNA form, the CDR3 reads TGCGCCAGCAGGGAAGGACTAGGGGGTAACACTGAAGCTTTCTTT.